This TCR beta chain was identified during a study of shared clonotypes between healthy human individuals. Whole-study results and caveats: It was the non-shared clonotypes that had lower generation probabilities than clonotypes shared by all four donors.

In the original processing: ImmunoSEQ output lacked quality scores and full-length reads, limiting matched filtering. Sequencing was performed with immunoSEQ multiplex PCR; in TCRdb, only in-frame clones are kept and a portion is missing. From that table come the V and J calls and clone size; the DNA was used to work out D and trimming. This table holds a few million clones, more than 80% found once. A remark on this clone: What it binds is unknown.

V lost 0 bases and J lost 4, with 15 bases in between. This CDR3 has 16 amino acids. CDR1 is ENHRY, CDR2 SYGVKD, per germline. Material for sequencing was naive CD4+ T cells from PBMCs. Subset defined: CD45RA+ positively selected. J is TRBJ1-2 and V is TRBV10-3; D gene ambiguous. This sequence originates from a man aged 18 to 29 in good health. Some clones in this sample may be carry-over from other donors' samples. CDR3 sequence reads: CAISESEGHRSYGYTF. The DNA for the CDR3 is TGTGCCATCAGTGAGTCTGAGGGCCACAGATCCTATGGCTACACCTTC.